The 2 T cell receptor beta chains below come from one sample, sequenced in a study of Graves' ophthalmopathy and Graves' hyperthyroidism (dated by TCRdb to between 2017 and 2018). Sequencing relied on an Illumina HiSeq 2000. TCR beta CDR3 regions were amplified from RNA transcripts for repertoire sequencing. A first-round RT-PCR used HTBI primers with the Qiagen OneStep RT-PCR kit, followed by a second-round multiplex PCR, size selection and purification. TCRdb reprocessed the public reads (quality trimming at Q25 with fastp, clone calling with MiXCR) and kept in-frame beta chains. Rows with a matching CDR3 protein are joined into one entry that keeps the most common DNA and genes. The sample table contains 450,000 or so distinct CDR3 sequences; only one count was recorded for around 14% of them. 8% to 10% of the sample is in the top ten clones. Sequencing was performed on blood. These receptors all stem from a woman in her thirties with Graves' ophthalmopathy. Donor details come from another sample of the same person, matched by shared clones.

The table lists this clonotype with many counts. The chain employs TRBV28 and TRBJ1-5, with D uncertain. V lost 6 bases and J lost 2, with 8 bases in between. Per germline, CDR1 MDHEN and CDR2 SYDVKM. The CDR3 runs to 13 residues. CDR3 residues: CASRFLGNQPQHF. CDR3 nucleotide sequence: TGTGCCAGCAGGTTTCTGGGCAATCAGCCCCAGCATTTT.

Ten or more counts support this clonotype. The CDR3 bases are TGTGCCTCCAAGGGGGCGCCAAGGGACACTGAAGCTTTCTTT. This translates into CASKGAPRDTEAFF. This chain links TRBV6-1 with TRBJ1-1, with TRBD1 matching 7 bases. This CDR3 has 14 residues. Unmatched junction bases numbered 12, after V lost 11 bases and J lost 3 bases. CDR1 is MNHNS, CDR2 SASEGT, per germline.